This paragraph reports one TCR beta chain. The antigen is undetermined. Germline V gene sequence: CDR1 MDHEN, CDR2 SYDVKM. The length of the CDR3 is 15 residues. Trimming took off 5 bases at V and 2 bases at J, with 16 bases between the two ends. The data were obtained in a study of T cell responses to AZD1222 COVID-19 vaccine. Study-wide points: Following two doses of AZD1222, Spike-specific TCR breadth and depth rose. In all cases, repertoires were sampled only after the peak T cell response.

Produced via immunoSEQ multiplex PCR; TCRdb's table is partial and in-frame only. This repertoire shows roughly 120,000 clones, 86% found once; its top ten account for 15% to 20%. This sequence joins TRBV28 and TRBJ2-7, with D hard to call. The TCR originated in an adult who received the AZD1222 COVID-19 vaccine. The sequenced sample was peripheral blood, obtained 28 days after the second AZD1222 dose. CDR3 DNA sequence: TGTGCCAGCAGTCCACCCCTTCGAAGGGCCTACGAGCAGTACTTC. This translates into CASSPPLRRAYEQYF.